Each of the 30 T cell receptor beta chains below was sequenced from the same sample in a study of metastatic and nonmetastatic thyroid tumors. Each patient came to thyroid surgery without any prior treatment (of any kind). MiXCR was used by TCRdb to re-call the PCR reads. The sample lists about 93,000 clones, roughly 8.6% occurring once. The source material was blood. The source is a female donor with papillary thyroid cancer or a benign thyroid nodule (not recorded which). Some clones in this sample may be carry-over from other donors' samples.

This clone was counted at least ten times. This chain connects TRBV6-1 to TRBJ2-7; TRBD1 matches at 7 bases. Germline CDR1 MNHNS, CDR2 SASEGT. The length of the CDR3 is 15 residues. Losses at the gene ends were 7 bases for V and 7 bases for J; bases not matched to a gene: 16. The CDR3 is CASNLYEGAALEQYF. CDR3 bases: TGTGCCAGCAATCTCTATGAGGGGGCAGCCTTAGAGCAGTACTTC.

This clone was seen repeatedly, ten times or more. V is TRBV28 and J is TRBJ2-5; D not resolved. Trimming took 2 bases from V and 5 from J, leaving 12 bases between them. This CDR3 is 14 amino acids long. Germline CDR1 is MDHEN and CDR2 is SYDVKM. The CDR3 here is CASSLRKGKETQYF. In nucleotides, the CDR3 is TGTGCCAGCAGTTTAAGGAAAGGGAAGGAGACCCAGTACTTC.

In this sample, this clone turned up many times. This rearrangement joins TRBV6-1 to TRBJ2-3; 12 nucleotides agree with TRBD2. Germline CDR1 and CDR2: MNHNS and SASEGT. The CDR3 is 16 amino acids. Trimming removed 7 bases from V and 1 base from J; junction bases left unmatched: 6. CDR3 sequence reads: CASTRLAGERTDTQYF. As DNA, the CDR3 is TGTGCCAGCACCCGACTAGCGGGGGAGCGCACAGATACGCAGTATTTT.

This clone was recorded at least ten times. As DNA, the CDR3 is TGCAGTGCTAGAGTCATAGGGCTGGAGACCCAGTACTTC. This translates into CSARVIGLETQYF. This chain links TRBV20-1 with TRBJ2-5, with D uncertain. V lost 1 base and J 5 bases, leaving 11 bases between the germline ends. CDR1 is DFQATT and CDR2 is SNEGSKA in the germline V gene (reference sequence). This CDR3 is 13 amino acids long.

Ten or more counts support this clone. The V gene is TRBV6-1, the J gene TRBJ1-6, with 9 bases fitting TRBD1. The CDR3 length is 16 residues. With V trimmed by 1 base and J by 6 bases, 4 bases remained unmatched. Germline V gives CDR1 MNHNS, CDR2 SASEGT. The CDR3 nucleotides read TGTGCCAGCAGTGAAGAAACAGGGGGCGGTAATTCACCCCTCCACTTT. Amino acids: CASSEETGGGNSPLHF.

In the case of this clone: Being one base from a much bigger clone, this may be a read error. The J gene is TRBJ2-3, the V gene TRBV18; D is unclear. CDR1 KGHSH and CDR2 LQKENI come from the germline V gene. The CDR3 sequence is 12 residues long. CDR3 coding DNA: TGTGCCAGCTCCCTAGACACATATACGCAGTATTTT. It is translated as CASSLDTYTQYF.

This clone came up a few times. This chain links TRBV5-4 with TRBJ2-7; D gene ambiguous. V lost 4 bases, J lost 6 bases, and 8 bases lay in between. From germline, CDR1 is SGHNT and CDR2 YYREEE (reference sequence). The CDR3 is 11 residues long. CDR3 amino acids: CASSRDSEQYF. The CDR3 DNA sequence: TGTGCCAGCAGCCGTGACTCCGAGCAGTACTTC.

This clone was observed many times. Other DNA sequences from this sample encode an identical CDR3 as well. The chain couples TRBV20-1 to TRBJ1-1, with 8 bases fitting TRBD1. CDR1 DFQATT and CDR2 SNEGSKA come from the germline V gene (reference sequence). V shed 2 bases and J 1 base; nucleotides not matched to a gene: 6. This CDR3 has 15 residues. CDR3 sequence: CSARQKTGGNTEAFF. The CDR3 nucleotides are TGCAGTGCTAGACAGAAAACAGGGGGGAACACTGAAGCTTTCTTT.

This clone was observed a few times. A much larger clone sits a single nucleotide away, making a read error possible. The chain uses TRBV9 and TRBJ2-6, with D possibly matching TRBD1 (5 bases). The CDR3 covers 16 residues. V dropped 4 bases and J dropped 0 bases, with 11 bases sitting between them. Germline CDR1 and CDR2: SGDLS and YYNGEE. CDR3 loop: CASSHRQSSGANVLTF. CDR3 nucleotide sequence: TGTGCCAGCAGCCACAGACAGAGCTCTGGGGCCAACGTCCTGACTTTC. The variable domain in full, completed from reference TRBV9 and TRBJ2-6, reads DSGVTQTPKHLITATGQRVTLRCSPRSGDLSVYWYQQSLDQGLQFLIQYYNGEERAKGNILERFSAQQFPDLHSELNLSSLELGDSALYFCASSHRQSSGANVLTFGAGSRLTVL.

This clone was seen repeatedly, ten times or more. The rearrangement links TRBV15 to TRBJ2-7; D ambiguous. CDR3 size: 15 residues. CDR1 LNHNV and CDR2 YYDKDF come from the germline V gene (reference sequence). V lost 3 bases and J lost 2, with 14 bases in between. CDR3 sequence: CATSSSAGSPYEQYF. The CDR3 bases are TGTGCCACCAGCAGCTCAGCCGGGTCTCCCTACGAGCAGTACTTC. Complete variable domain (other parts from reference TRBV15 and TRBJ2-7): DAMVIQNPRYQVTQFGKPVTLSCSQTLNHNVMYWYQQKSSQAPKLLFHYYDKDFNNEADTPDNFQSRRPNTSFCFLDIRSPGLGDTAMYLCATSSSAGSPYEQYFGPGTRLTVT.

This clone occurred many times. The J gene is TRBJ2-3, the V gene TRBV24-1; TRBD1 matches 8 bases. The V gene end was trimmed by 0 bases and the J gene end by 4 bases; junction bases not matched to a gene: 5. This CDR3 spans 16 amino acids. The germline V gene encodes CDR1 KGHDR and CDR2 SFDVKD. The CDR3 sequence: CATSDLGQGASDTQYF. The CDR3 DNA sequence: TGTGCCACCAGTGATTTGGGGCAGGGGGCTTCAGATACGCAGTATTTT.

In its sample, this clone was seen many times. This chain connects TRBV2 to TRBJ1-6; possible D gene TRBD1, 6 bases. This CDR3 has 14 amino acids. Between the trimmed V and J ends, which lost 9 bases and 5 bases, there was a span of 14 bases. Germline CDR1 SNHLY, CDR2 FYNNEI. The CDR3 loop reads CARGGGWDNSPLHF. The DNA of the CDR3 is TGTGCCAGAGGGGGAGGGTGGGATAATTCACCCCTCCACTTT.

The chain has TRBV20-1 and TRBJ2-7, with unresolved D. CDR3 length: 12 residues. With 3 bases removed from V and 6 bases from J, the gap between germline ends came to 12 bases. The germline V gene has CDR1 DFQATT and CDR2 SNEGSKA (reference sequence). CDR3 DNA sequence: TGCAGTGCTAGCCAAGTTTCAGGCGAGCAGTACTTC. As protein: CSASQVSGEQYF.

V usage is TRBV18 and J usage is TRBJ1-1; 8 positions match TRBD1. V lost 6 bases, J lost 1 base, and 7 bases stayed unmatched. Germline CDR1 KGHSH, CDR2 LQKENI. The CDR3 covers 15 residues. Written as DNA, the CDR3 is TGTGCCAGCTCCAGGACAGGGAACGAGAACACTGAAGCTTTCTTT. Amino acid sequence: CASSRTGNENTEAFF.

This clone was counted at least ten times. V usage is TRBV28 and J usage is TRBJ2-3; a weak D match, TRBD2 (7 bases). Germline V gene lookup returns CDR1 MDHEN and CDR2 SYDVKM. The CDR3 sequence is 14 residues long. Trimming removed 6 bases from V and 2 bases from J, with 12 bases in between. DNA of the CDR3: TGTGCCAGCAGATGGGGGGGGGCCACAGATACGCAGTATTTT. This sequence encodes CASRWGGATDTQYF. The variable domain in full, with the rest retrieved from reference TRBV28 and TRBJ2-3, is DVKVTQSSRYLVKRTGEKVFLECVQDMDHENMFWYRQDPGLGLRLIYFSYDVKMKEKGDIPEGYSVSREKKERFSLILESASTNQTSMYLCASRWGGATDTQYFGPGTRLTVL.

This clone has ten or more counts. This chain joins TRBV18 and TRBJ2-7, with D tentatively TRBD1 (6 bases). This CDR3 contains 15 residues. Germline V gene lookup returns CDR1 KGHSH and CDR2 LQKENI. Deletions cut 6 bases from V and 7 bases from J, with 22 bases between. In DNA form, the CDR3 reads TGTGCCAGCTCTCAAGGGGCAGGGGAGCCATGGGAGCAGTACTTC. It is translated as CASSQGAGEPWEQYF.

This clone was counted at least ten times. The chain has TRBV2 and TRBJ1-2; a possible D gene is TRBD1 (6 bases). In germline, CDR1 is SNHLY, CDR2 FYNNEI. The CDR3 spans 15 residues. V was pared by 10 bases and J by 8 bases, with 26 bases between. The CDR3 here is CANSEIRDTLGGYTF. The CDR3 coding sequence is TGTGCCAACTCAGAGATTCGGGACACCTTAGGGGGCTACACCTTC.

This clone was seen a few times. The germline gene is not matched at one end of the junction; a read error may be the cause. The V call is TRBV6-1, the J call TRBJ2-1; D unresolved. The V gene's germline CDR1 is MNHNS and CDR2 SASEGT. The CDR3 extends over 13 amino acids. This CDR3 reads CASSECGRLKQFF. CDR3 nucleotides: TGTGCTAGCAGTGAATGTGGCCGGCTAAAGCAGTTCTTC.

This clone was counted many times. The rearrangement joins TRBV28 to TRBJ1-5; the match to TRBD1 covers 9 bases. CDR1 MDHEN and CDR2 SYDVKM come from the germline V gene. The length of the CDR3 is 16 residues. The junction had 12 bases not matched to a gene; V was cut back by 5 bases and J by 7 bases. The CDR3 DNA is TGTGCCAGCAGTACCCAACAACAGGGGGCGCGACAGCCCCAGCATTTT. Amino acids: CASSTQQQGARQPQHF.

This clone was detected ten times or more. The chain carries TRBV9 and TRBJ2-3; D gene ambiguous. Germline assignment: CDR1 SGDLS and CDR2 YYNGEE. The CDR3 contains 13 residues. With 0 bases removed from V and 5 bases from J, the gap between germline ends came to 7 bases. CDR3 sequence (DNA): TGTGCCAGCAGCGTAGGGTATGGAGATACGCAGTATTTT. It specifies CASSVGYGDTQYF.

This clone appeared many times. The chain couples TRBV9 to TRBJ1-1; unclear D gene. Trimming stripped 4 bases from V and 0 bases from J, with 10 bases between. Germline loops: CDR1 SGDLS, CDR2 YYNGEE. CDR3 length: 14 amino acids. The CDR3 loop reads CASSPSTVNTEAFF. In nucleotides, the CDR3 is TGTGCCAGCAGCCCATCTACGGTGAACACTGAAGCTTTCTTT.

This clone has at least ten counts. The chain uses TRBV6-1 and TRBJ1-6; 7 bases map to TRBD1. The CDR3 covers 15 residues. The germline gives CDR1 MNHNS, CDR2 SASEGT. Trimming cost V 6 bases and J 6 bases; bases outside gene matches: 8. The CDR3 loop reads CASRSGQALNSPLHF. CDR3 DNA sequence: TGTGCCAGCAGATCCGGACAGGCCCTTAATTCACCCCTCCACTTT.

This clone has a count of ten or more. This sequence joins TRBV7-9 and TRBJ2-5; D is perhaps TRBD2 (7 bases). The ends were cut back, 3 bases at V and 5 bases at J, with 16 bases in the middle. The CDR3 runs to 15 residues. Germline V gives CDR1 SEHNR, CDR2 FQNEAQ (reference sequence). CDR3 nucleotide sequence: TGTGCCAGCAGCTTTTCGGCGGGGGCAGGTGAGACCCAGTACTTC. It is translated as CASSFSAGAGETQYF.

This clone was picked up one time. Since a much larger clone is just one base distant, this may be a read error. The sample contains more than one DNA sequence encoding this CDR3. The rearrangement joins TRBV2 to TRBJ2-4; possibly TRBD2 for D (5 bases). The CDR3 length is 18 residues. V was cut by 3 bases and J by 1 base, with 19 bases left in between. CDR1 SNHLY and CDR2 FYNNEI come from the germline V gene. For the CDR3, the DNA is TGTGCCAGCAGTGACCGGGGAAGACCTATCGGGGCCAAAAACATTCAGTACTTC. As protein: CASSDRGRPIGAKNIQYF.

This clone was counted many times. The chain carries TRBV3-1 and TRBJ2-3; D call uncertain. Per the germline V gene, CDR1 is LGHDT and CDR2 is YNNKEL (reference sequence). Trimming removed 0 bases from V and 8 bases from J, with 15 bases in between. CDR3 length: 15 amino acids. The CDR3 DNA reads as TGTGCCAGCAGCCAAGATCCCCAGACCACCGTTACGCAGTATTTT. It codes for CASSQDPQTTVTQYF.

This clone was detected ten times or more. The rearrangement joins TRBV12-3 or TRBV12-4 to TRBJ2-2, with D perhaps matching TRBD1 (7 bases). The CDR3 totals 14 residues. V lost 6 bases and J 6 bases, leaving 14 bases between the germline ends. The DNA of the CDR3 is TGTGCCAGCAGCCTGCAGGGGGGAGCCGGGGAGCTGTTTTTT. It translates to CASSLQGGAGELFF.

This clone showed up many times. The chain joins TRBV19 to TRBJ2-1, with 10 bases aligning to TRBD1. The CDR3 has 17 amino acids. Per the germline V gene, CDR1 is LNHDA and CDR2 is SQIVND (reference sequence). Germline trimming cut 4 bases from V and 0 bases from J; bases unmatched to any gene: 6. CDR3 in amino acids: CASSRQGQGRSYNEQFF. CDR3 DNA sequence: TGTGCCAGTAGTAGACAGGGACAGGGGCGCTCCTACAATGAGCAGTTCTTC. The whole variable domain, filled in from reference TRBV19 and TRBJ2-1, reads DGGITQSPKYLFRKEGQNVTLSCEQNLNHDAMYWYRQDPGQGLRLIYYSQIVNDFQKGDIAEGYSVSREKKESFPLTVTSAQKNPTAFYLCASSRQGQGRSYNEQFFGPGTRLTVL.

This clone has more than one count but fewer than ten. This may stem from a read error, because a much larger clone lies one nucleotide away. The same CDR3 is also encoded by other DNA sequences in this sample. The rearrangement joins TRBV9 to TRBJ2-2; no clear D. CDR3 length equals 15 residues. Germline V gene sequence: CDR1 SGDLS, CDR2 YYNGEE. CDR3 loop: CASSVQPGDTGELFF. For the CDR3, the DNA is TGTGCCAGCAGCGTACAGCCCGGAGACACCGGTGAGCTGTTTTTT.

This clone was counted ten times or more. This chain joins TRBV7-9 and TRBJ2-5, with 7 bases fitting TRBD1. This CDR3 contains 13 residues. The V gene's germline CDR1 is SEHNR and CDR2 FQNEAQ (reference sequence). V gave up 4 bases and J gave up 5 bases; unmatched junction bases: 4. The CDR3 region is CASSSRGPETQYF. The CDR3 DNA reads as TGTGCCAGCAGCTCTAGGGGGCCGGAGACCCAGTACTTC.

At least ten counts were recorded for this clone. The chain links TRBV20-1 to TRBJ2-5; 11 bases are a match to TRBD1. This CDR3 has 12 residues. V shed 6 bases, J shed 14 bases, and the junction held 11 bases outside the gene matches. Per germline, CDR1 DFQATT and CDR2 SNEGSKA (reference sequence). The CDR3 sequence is CSAGGQGVAEYF. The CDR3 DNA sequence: TGCAGTGCGGGGGGACAGGGGGTGGCCGAATACTTC.